These 11 T cell receptor beta chains were all obtained from the same sample, sequenced in a study of T-cell memory formation after mild COVID-19. MiXCR, run by TCRdb on the 5' RACE reads, gives a single entry per CDR3 protein. The sample lists around 80,000 distinct CDR3 sequences, approximately 13% seen once, with 30% to 35% in the top ten. Sequenced input: PBMCs or a T cell subset sorted from them (not recorded which). These receptors were taken from an adult woman who had mild COVID-19 (a few samples of this study predate the infection). Cell type and time point are not known.

There are many counts of this clonotype. The chain combines TRBV7-6 with TRBJ2-1; no firm D call. V lost 4 bases and J 5 bases, leaving 12 bases between the germline ends. The CDR3 extends over 14 amino acids. The germline CDR1 and CDR2 sequences are SGHVS and FNYEAQ. The CDR3 DNA reads as TGTGCCAGCAGCTCTCAAACGTCGGACAATGAGCAGTTCTTC. The encoded protein is CASSSQTSDNEQFF.

This clonotype has only a few counts. The J gene is TRBJ2-7, the V gene TRBV6-2 or TRBV6-3; D gene uncertain. Germline loops: CDR1 MNHEY, CDR2 SVGEGT. V was pared by 6 bases and J by 3 bases, with 12 bases between. CDR3 size: 13 residues. The CDR3 loop is CASSPHLYYEQYF. CDR3 bases: TGTGCCAGCAGCCCCCATTTATACTACGAGCAGTACTTC.

The chain combines TRBV6-5 with TRBJ2-3; D is tentatively TRBD1 or TRBD2 (6 bases each). Trimming left V 5 bases short and J 2 bases short, with 23 bases between. Germline-derived CDR1 and CDR2 are MNHEY and SVGAGI. The CDR3 has 18 amino acids. CDR3 in amino acids: CASSQPVDWGANTDTQYF. The DNA for the CDR3 is TGTGCCAGCAGTCAACCCGTCGATTGGGGGGCGAACACAGATACGCAGTATTTT.

In this sample, this clonotype turned up a few times. One end of the junction does not line up with germline, which may come from a read error. The chain uses TRBV27 and TRBJ2-5, with 7 bases lining up with TRBD1. Looked up from germline, CDR1 is MNHEY and CDR2 is SMNVEV (reference sequence). CDR3 length: 12 residues. This CDR3 is CASSLAGQAWIF. The CDR3 DNA sequence: TGTGCCAGCAGTTTAGCCGGACAGGCGTGGATTTTC.

The chain links TRBV6-2 or TRBV6-3 to TRBJ2-7; TRBD1 aligns across 7 bases. With V trimmed by 5 bases and J by 3 bases, 10 bases remained unmatched. Germline V gives CDR1 MNHEY, CDR2 SVGEGT. CDR3 length equals 15 residues. The CDR3 DNA follows: TGTGCCAGCAGTCCCGGTTGGGACAGCTTCTACGAGCAGTACTTC. It yields the protein CASSPGWDSFYEQYF.

The chain is built from TRBV7-9 and TRBJ2-5; D is possibly TRBD2 (5 bases). The length of the CDR3 is 13 residues. Germline CDR1 reads SEHNR; CDR2 reads FQNEAQ (reference sequence). V lost 1 base to trimming and J lost 4 bases, with 7 bases between them. CDR3: CASSLVEAETQYF. DNA for the CDR3: TGTGCCAGCAGCTTAGTGGAGGCAGAGACCCAGTACTTC. Together with reference TRBV7-9 and TRBJ2-5, the CDR3 gives the full variable domain: DTGVSQNPRHKITKRGQNVTFRCDPISEHNRLYWYRQTLGQGPEFLTYFQNEAQLEKSRLLSDRFSAERPKGSFSTLEIQRTEQGDSAMYLCASSLVEAETQYFGPGTRLLVL.

This sequence joins TRBV7-2 and TRBJ1-2, with TRBD1 as a possible D gene (5 bases). The CDR3 spans 14 residues. Per the germline V gene, CDR1 is SGHTA and CDR2 is FQGNSA. V shed 2 bases and J shed 6 bases, with 13 bases lying between them. CDR3 DNA: TGTGCCAGCAGCTTAAACCCAGGGCCGGATGGCTACACCTTC. It specifies CASSLNPGPDGYTF.

The chain couples TRBV7-9 to TRBJ1-1, with 7 bases matching TRBD1. The V gene's germline CDR1 is SEHNR and CDR2 FQNEAQ (reference sequence). This CDR3 contains 11 residues. V was clipped by 8 bases and J by 7 bases; unmatched bases: 4. In DNA, the CDR3 is TGTGCCAGCGTTTGGGACAGTGAAGCTTTCTTT. This codes for CASVWDSEAFF.

The chain combines TRBV27 with TRBJ2-5, with 9 nucleotides matching TRBD1. CDR1 and CDR2 (germline): MNHEY, SMNVEV (reference sequence). The CDR3 length is 15 residues. V lost 5 bases, J lost 5 bases, and 9 bases stayed unmatched. The CDR3 sequence: CASSALGTGMETQYF. CDR3 nucleotide sequence: TGTGCCAGCAGTGCCCTAGGGACAGGGATGGAGACCCAGTACTTC.

The V gene is TRBV5-5, the J gene TRBJ1-5; TRBD1 might be the D (5 bases). Trimming left V 0 bases short and J 7 bases short, with 20 bases between. Looked up from germline, CDR1 is SGHKS and CDR2 is YYEKEE (reference sequence). The CDR3 totals 17 residues. The chain's CDR3 is CASSLEDGGTLWQPQHF. The CDR3 nucleotides read TGTGCCAGCAGCTTGGAGGACGGGGGGACTCTATGGCAGCCCCAGCATTTT.

This clonotype was picked up one time. The chain joins TRBV7-9 to TRBJ1-2, with 7 nucleotides matching TRBD1. V lost 3 bases to trimming and J lost 6 bases; unmatched junction nucleotides: 4. CDR1 is SEHNR and CDR2 is FQNEAQ in the germline V gene (reference sequence). This CDR3 has 13 residues. CDR3 nucleotides: TGTGCCAGCAGCTTGAGGGACAGCCATGGCTACACCTTC. Its translation: CASSLRDSHGYTF.